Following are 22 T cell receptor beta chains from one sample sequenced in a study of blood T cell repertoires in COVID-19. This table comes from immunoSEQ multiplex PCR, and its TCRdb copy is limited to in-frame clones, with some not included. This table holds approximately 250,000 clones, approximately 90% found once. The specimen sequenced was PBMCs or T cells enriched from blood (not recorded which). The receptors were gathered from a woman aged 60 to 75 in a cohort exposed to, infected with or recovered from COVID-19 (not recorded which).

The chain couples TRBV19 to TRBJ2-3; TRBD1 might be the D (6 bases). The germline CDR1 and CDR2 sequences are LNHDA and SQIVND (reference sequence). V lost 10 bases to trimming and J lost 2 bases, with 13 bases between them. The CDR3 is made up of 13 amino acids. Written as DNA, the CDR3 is TGTGCCACGAGACAGGACCTCACAGATACGCAGTATTTT. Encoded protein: CATRQDLTDTQYF.

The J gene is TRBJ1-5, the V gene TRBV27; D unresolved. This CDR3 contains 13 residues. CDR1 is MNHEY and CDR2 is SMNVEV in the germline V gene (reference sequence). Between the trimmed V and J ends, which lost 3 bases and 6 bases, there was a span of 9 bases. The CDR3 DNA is TGTGCCAGCAGTTTGAGGGAAAGTCAGCCCCAGCATTTT. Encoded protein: CASSLRESQPQHF.

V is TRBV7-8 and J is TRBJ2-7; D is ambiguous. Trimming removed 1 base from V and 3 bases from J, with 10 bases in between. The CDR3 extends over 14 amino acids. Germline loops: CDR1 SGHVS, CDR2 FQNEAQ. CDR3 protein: CASSLEVGSYEQYF. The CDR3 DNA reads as TGTGCCAGCAGCTTAGAAGTGGGCAGCTACGAGCAGTACTTC.

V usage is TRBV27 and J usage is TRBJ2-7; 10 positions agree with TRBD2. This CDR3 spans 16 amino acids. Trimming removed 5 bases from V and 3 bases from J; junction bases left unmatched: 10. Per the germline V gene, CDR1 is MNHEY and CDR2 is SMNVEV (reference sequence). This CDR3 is CASSLTPSGSNYEQYF. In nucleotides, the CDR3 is TGTGCCAGCAGTCTCACTCCTAGCGGGAGTAACTACGAGCAGTACTTC.

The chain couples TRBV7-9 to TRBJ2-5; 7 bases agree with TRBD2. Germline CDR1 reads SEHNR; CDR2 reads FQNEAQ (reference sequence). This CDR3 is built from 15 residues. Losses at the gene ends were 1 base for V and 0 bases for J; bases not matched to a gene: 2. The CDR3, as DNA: TGTGCCAGCAGCTTAGATGGGGGGGACCAAGAGACCCAGTACTTC. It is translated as CASSLDGGDQETQYF.

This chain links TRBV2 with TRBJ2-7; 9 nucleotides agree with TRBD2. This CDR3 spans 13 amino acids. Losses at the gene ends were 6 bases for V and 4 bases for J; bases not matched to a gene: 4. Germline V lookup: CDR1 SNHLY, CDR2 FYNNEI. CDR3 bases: TGTGCCAGCAGGACGGGACTAGCTTACGAGCAGTACTTC. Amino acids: CASRTGLAYEQYF.

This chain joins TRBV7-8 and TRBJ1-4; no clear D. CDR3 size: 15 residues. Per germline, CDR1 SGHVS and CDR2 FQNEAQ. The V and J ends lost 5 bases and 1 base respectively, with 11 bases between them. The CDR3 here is CASSLRRETNEKLFF. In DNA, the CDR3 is TGTGCCAGCAGCCTTAGGAGGGAAACTAATGAAAAACTGTTTTTT.

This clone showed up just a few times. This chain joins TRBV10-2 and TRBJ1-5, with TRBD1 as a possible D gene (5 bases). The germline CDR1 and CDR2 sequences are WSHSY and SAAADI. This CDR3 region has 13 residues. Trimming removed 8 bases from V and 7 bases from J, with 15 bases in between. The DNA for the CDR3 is TGCGCCAGCCAGCAGCAGGGCTACCAGCCCCAGCATTTT. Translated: CASQQQGYQPQHF.

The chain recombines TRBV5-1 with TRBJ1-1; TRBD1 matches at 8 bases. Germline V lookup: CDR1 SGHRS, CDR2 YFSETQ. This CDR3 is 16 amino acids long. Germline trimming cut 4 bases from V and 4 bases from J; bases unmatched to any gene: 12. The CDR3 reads CASSLNAGTGSTEAFF. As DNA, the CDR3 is TGCGCCAGCAGCCTGAATGCCGGGACAGGAAGCACTGAAGCTTTCTTT.

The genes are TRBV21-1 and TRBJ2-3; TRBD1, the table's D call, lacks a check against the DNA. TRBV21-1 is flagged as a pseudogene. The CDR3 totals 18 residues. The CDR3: CASSILPGGTGVADTQYF. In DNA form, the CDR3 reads TGTGCCAGCAGCATACTACCCGGCGGGACAGGGGTGGCAGATACGCAGTATTTT.

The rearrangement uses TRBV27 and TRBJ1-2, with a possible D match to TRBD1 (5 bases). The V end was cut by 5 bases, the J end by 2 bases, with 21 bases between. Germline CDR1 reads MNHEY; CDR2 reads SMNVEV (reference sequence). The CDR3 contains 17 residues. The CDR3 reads CASSQHGVGWGNYGYTF. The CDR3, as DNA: TGTGCCAGCAGTCAACATGGAGTTGGTTGGGGCAACTATGGCTACACCTTC.

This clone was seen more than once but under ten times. The CDR3 reads CATSDLPSGDQETQYF. The CDR3 region has the DNA TGTGCCACCAGTGATTTGCCTAGCGGGGACCAAGAGACCCAGTACTTC. The V call is TRBV24-1, the J call TRBJ2-5; 9 nucleotides align to TRBD2. The V gene end was trimmed by 0 bases and the J gene end by 0 bases; junction bases not matched to a gene: 1. Germline V gene data show CDR1 as KGHDR and CDR2 as SFDVKD. The CDR3 covers 16 residues.

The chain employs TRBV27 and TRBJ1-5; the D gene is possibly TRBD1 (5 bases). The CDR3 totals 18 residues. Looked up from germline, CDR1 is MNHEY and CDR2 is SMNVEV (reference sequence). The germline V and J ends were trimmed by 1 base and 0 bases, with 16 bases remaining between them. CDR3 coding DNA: TGTGCCAGCAGTTTATTTTTCGGGGGAGAGTATAGCAATCAGCCCCAGCATTTT. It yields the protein CASSLFFGGEYSNQPQHF.

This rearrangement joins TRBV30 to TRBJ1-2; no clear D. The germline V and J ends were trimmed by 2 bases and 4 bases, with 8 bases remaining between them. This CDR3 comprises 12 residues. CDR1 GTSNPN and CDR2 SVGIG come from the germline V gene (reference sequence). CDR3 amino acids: CAWSMEGYGYTF. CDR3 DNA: TGTGCCTGGAGTATGGAGGGCTATGGCTACACCTTC.

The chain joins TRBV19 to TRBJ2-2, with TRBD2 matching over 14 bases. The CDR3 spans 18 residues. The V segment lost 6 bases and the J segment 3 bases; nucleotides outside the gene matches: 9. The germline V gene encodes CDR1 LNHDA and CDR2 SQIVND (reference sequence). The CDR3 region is CASSPTSGRAADTGELFF. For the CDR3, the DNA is TGTGCCAGTAGCCCGACTAGCGGGAGGGCCGCGGACACCGGGGAGCTGTTTTTT.

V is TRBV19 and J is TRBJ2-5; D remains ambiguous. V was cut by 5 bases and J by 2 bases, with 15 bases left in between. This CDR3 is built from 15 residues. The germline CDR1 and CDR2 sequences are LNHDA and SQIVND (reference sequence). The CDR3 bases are TGTGCCAGTAGTGACCGACGGAGACCTCAAGAGACCCAGTACTTC. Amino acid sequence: CASSDRRRPQETQYF.

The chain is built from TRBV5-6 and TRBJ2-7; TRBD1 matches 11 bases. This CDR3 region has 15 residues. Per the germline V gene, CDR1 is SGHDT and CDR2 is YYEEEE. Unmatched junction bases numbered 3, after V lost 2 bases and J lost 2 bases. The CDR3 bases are TGTGCCAGCAGCTTACCGGGACAGGGGGCCTACGAGCAGTACTTC. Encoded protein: CASSLPGQGAYEQYF.

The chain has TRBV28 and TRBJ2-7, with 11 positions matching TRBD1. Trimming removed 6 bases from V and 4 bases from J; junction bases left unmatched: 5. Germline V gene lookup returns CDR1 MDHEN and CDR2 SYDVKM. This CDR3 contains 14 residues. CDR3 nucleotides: TGTGCCAGCAGATTGGACAGGGGGCTATACGAGCAGTACTTC. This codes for CASRLDRGLYEQYF.

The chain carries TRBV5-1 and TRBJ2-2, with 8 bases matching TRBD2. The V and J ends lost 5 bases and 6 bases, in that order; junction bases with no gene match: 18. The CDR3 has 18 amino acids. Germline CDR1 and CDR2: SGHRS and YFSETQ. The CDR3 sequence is CASRVGAGAERGAGELFF. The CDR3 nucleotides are TGCGCCAGCAGGGTGGGAGCGGGAGCGGAGAGAGGTGCCGGGGAGCTGTTTTTT.

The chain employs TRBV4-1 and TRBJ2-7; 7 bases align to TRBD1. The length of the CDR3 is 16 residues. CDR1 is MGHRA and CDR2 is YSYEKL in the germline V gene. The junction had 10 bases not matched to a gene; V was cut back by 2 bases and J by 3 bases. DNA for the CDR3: TGCGCCAGCAGCCAAAGGGGCCCGAGACAGGGCTACGAGCAGTACTTC. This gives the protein CASSQRGPRQGYEQYF.

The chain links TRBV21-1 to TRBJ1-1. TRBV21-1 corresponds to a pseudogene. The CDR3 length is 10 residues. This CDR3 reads CASLRPEAFF. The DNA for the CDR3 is TGTGCCAGCCTACGTCCAGAAGCTTTCTTT.

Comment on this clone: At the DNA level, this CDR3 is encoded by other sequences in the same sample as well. DNA of the CDR3: TGCGCCAGCAGCCAAGATAACAGGGGGGGCTACACCTTC. It codes for CASSQDNRGGYTF. The V and J genes are TRBV4-3 and TRBJ1-2; 8 bases are shared with TRBD1. This CDR3 contains 13 residues. Germline lookup yields CDR1 LGHNA and CDR2 YSLEER. The ends lost 0 bases at V and 8 bases at J; junction bases unmatched: 2.